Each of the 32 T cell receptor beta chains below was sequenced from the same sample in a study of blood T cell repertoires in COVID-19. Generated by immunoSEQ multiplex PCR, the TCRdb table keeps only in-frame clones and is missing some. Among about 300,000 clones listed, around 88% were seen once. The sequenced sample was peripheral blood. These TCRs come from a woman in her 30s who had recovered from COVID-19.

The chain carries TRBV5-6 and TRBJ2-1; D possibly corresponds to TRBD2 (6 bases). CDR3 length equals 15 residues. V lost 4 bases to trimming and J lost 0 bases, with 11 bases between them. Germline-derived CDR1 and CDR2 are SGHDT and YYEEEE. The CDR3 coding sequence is TGTGCCAGCAGCGGGACTCCGAGCTCCTACAATGAGCAGTTCTTC. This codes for CASSGTPSSYNEQFF.

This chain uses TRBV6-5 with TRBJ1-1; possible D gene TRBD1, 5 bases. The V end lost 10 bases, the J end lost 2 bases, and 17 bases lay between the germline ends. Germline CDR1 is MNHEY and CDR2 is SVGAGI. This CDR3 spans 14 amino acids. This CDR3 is CATKEVDTNTEAFF. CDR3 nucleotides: TGTGCCACCAAAGAAGTGGACACTAACACTGAAGCTTTCTTT.

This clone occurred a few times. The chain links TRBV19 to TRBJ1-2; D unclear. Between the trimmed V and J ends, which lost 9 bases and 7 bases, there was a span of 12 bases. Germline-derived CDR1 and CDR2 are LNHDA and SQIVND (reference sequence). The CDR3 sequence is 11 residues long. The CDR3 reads CASGPEGGYTF. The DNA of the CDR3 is TGTGCCAGCGGACCCGAGGGTGGCTACACCTTC.

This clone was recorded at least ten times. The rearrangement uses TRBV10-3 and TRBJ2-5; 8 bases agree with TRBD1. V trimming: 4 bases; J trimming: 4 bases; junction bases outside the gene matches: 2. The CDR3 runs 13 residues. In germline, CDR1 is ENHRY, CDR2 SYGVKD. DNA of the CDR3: TGTGCCATCAGTGTACAGGGGGGAGAGACCCAGTACTTC. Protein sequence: CAISVQGGETQYF.

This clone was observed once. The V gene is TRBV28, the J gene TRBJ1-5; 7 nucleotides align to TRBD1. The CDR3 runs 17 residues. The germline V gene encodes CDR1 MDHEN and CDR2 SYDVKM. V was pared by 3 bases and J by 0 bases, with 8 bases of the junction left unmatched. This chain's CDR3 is CASSLPRGSTSNQPQHF. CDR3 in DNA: TGTGCCAGCAGTTTGCCCAGGGGGAGTACTAGCAATCAGCCCCAGCATTTT.

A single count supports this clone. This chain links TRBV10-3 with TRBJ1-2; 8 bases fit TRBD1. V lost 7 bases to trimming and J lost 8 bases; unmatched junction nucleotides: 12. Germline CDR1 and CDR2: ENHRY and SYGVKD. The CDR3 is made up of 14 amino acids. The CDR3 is CAITLGTGGGGYTF. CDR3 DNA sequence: TGTGCCATCACTCTAGGGACAGGCGGAGGCGGCTACACCTTC.

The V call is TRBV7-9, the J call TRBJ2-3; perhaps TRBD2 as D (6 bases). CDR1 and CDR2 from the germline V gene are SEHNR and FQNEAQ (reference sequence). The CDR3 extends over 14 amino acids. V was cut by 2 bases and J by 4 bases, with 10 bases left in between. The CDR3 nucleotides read TGTGCCAGCAGCTTATCTCCTAGCGCAGATACGCAGTATTTT. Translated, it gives CASSLSPSADTQYF.

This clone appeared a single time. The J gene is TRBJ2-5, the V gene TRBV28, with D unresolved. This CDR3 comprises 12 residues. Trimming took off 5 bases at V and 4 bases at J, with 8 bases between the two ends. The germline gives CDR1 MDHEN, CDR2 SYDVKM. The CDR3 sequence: CASSPPLETQYF. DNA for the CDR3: TGTGCCAGCAGTCCCCCCTTAGAGACCCAGTACTTC.

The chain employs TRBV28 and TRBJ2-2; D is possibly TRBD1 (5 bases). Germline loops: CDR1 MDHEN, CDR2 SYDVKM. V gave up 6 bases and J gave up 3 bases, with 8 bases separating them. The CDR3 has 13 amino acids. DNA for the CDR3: TGTGCCAGCAGAGACAGTCACACCGGGGAGCTGTTTTTT. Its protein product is CASRDSHTGELFF.

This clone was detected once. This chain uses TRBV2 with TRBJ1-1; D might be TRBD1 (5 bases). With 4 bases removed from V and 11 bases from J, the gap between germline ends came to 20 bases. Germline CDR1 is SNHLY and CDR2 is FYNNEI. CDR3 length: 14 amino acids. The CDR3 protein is CASSGIAGLIRAFF. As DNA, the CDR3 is TGTGCCAGCAGTGGAATAGCGGGACTGATAAGGGCTTTCTTT.

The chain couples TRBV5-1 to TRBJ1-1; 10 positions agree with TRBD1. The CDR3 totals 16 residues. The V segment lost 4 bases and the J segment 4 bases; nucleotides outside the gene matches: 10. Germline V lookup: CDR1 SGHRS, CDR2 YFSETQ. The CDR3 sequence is CASSPGRTGGLTEAFF. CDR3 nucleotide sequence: TGCGCCAGCAGCCCCGGCCGGACAGGGGGGCTCACTGAAGCTTTCTTT.

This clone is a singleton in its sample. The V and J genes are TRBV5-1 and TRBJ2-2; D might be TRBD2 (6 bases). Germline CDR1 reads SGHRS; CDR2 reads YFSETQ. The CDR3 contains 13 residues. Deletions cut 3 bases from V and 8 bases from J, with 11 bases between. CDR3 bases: TGCGCCAGCAGCTCACTAGGGACTGGGGAGCTGTTTTTT. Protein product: CASSSLGTGELFF.

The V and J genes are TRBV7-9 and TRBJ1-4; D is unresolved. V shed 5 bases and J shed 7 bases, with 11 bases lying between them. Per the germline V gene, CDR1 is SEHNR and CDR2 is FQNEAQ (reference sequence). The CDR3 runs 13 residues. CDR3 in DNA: TGTGCCAGCAGCCCATTGGCGGGTGAAAAACTGTTTTTT. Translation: CASSPLAGEKLFF.

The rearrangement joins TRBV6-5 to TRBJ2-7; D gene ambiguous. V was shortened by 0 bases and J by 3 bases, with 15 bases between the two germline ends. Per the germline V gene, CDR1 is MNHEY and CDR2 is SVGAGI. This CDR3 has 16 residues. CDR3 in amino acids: CASSYSIATGFYEQYF. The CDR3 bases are TGTGCCAGCAGTTACTCGATCGCCACCGGGTTCTACGAGCAGTACTTC.

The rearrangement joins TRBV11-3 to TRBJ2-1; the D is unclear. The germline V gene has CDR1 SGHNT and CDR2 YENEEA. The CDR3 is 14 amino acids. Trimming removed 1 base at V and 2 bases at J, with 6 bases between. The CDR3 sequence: CASSLGSPYNEQFF. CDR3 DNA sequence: TGTGCCAGCAGCTTAGGCAGTCCCTACAATGAGCAGTTCTTC.

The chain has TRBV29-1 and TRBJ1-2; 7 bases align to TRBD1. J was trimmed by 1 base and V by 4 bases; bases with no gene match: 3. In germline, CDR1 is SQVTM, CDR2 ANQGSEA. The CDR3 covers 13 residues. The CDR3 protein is CSVGGTDNYGYTF. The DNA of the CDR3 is TGCAGCGTTGGGGGGACAGATAACTATGGCTACACCTTC. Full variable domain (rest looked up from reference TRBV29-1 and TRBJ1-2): SAVISQKPSRDICQRGTSLTIQCQVDSQVTMMFWYRQQPGQSLTLIATANQGSEATYESGFVIDKFPISRPNLTFSTLTVSNMSPEDSSIYLCSVGGTDNYGYTFGSGTRLTVV.

CDR3 sequence (DNA): TGTGCCAGCAGCTTAGCGACAGGGAGGTTGGACATTCAGTACTTC. This sequence encodes CASSLATGRLDIQYF. The chain couples TRBV5-6 to TRBJ2-4; D may be TRBD1 (7 bases). V was clipped by 2 bases and J by 8 bases, with 17 bases between them. The germline V gene has CDR1 SGHDT and CDR2 YYEEEE. This CDR3 region has 15 residues.

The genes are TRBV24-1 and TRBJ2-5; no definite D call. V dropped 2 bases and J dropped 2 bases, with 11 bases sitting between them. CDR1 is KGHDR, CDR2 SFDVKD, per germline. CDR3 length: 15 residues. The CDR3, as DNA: TGTGCCACCAGTGATTCAGCGTATACTCAAGAGACCCAGTACTTC. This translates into CATSDSAYTQETQYF.

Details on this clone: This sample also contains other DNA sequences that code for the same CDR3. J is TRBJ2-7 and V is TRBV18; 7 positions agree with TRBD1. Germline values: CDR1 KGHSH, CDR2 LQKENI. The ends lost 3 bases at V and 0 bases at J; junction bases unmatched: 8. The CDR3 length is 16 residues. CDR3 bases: TGTGCCAGCTCACCCTTACAGGGGTCTTCCTCCTACGAGCAGTACTTC. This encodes CASSPLQGSSSYEQYF.

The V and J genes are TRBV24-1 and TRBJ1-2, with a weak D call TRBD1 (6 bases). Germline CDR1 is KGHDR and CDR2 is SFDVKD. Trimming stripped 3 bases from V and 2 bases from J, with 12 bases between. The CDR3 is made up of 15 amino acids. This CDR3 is CATSDAKGQNYGYTF. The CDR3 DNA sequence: TGTGCCACCAGTGATGCCAAAGGACAGAACTATGGCTACACCTTC.

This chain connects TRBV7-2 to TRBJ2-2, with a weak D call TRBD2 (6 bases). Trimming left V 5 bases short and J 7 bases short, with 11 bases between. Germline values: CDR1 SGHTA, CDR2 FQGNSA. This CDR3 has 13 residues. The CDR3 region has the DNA TGTGCCAGCAGCCCCTTCGGGGGCGGGGAGCTGTTTTTT. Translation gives CASSPFGGGELFF.

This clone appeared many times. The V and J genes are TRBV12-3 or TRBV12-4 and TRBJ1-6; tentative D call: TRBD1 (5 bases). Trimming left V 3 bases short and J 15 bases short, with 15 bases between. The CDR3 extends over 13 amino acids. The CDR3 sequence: CASSLGRGKVLHF. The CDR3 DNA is TGTGCCAGCAGTTTGGGTCGGGGGAAAGTCCTCCACTTT.

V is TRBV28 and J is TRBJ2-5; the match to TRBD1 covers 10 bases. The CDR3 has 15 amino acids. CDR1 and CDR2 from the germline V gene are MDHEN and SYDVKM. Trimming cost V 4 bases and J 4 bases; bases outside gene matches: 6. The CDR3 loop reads CASSSPGQGRETQYF. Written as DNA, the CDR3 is TGTGCCAGCAGTTCGCCGGGACAGGGGAGAGAGACCCAGTACTTC. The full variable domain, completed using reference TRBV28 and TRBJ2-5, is DVKVTQSSRYLVKRTGEKVFLECVQDMDHENMFWYRQDPGLGLRLIYFSYDVKMKEKGDIPEGYSVSREKKERFSLILESASTNQTSMYLCASSSPGQGRETQYFGPGTRLLVL.

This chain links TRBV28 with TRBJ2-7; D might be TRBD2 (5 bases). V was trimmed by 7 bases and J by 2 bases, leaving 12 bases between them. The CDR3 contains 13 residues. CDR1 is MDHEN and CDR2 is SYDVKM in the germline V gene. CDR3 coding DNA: TGTGCCAGCACTTCGGGGATCACCTACGAGCAGTACTTC. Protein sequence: CASTSGITYEQYF. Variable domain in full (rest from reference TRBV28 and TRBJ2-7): DVKVTQSSRYLVKRTGEKVFLECVQDMDHENMFWYRQDPGLGLRLIYFSYDVKMKEKGDIPEGYSVSREKKERFSLILESASTNQTSMYLCASTSGITYEQYFGPGTRLTVT.

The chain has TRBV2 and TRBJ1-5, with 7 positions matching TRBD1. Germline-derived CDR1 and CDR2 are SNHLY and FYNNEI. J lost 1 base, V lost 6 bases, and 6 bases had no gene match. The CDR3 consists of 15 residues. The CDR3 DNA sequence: TGTGCCAGCAGACAACAGGGGAAGAGCAATCAGCCCCAGCATTTT. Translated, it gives CASRQQGKSNQPQHF.

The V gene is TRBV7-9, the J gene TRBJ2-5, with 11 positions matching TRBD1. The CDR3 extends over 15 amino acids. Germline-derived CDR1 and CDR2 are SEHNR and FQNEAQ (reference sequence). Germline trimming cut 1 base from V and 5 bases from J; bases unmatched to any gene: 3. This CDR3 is CASSLGGQGAETQYF. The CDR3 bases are TGTGCCAGCAGCTTAGGCGGACAGGGGGCCGAGACCCAGTACTTC.

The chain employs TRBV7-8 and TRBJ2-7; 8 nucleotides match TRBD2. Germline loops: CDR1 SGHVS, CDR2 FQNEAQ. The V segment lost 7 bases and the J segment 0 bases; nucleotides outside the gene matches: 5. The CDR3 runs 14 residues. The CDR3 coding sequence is TGTGCCAGCACCACCGGGACTAGCTCCTACGAGCAGTACTTC. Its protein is CASTTGTSSYEQYF.

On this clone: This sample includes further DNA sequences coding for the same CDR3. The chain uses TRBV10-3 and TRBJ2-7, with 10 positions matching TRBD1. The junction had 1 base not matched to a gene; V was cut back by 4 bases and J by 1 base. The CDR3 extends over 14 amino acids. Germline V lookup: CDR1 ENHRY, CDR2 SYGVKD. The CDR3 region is CAISGGQGSYEQYF. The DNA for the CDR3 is TGTGCCATCAGTGGGGGACAGGGGTCCTACGAGCAGTACTTC.

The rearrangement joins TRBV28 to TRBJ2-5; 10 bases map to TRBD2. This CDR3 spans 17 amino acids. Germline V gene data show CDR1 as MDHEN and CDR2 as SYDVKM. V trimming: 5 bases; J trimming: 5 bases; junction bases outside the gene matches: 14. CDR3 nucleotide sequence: TGTGCCAGCAGTGGGGAACAAGCGGGGGGGTCAAGGGAGACCCAGTACTTC. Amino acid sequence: CASSGEQAGGSRETQYF.

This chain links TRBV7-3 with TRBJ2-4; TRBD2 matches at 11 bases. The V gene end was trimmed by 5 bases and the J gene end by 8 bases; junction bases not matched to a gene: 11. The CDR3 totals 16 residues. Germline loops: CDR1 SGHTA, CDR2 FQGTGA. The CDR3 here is CASSPSLAGGVDIQYF. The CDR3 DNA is TGTGCCAGCAGCCCCTCGCTAGCGGGAGGAGTTGACATTCAGTACTTC.

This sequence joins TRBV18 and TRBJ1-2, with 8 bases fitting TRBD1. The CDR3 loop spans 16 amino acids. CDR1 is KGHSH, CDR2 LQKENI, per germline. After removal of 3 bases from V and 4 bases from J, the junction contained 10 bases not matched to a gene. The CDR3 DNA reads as TGTGCCAGCTCACCGGTTCCGAGGACAGGGCGCTATGGCTACACCTTC. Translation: CASSPVPRTGRYGYTF.

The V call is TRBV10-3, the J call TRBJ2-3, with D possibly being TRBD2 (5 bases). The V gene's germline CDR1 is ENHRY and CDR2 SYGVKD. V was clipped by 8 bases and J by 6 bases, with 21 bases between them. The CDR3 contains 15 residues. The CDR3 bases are TGTGCCATCCGTGGCATCGGGCCTAGCATTGATACGCAGTATTTT. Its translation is CAIRGIGPSIDTQYF.